This entry lists 9 T cell receptor beta chains sequenced from one sample in a study of neurological immune-mediated disorders. Time point of the sample: longitudinal time-point 2. TCRdb redid the calling of the 5' RACE reads with MiXCR, one entry per CDR3 protein. The table includes 84,000 or so distinct CDR3 sequences, roughly 13% detected once. Sequencing input: PBMCs. These receptors came from a female donor with HTLV-1-associated myelopathy (HAM/TSP).

This clonotype has at least ten counts. The V call is TRBV11-3, the J call TRBJ2-3; TRBD2 is a possible D gene (7 bases). The CDR3 spans 16 residues. Between the trimmed V and J ends, which lost 5 bases and 2 bases, there was a span of 17 bases. Per germline, CDR1 SGHNT and CDR2 YENEEA. The CDR3 protein is CASSPGGWEDTDTQYF. DNA for the CDR3: TGTGCCAGCAGCCCGGGGGGCTGGGAAGACACAGATACGCAGTATTTT.

The rearrangement joins TRBV10-2 to TRBJ2-2; weak D call: TRBD2 (5 bases). V was shortened by 6 bases and J by 7 bases, with 15 bases between the two germline ends. The CDR3 is 14 amino acids. CDR1 and CDR2 (germline): WSHSY, SAAADI. CDR3 nucleotide sequence: TGCGCCAGCAGCGTCGCGGAGGAGCACGGGGAGCTGTTTTTT. It codes for CASSVAEEHGELFF.

This clonotype has ten or more counts. The chain carries TRBV5-1 and TRBJ2-7; 10 nucleotides align to TRBD1. The length of the CDR3 is 15 residues. The germline V gene has CDR1 SGHRS and CDR2 YFSETQ. Germline trimming cut 3 bases from V and 4 bases from J; bases unmatched to any gene: 7. The CDR3 region has the DNA TGCGCCAGCAGCTACGGGACAGGGGCGATATACGAGCAGTACTTC. It is translated as CASSYGTGAIYEQYF.

The table lists this clonotype with many counts. The V gene is TRBV2, the J gene TRBJ1-5; D unresolved. CDR3 length: 14 residues. The V gene's germline CDR1 is SNHLY and CDR2 FYNNEI. V was shortened by 1 base and J by 3 bases, with 7 bases between the two germline ends. CDR3 protein: CASSEGWNNQPQHF. The CDR3 nucleotides are TGTGCCAGCAGTGAAGGATGGAACAATCAGCCCCAGCATTTT.

This clonotype has ten or more counts. The genes are TRBV14 and TRBJ2-7; a possible D gene is TRBD2 (7 bases). V was pared by 4 bases and J by 3 bases, with 19 bases between. Germline lookup yields CDR1 SGHDN and CDR2 FVKESK. This CDR3 has 16 residues. The CDR3 is CASSLTEAGASYEQYF. In DNA, the CDR3 is TGTGCCAGCAGCCTAACCGAGGCGGGGGCCAGCTACGAGCAGTACTTC.

Judged by abundance, this clonotype is medium-sized. The rearrangement uses TRBV24-1 and TRBJ1-4, with no clear D. V was pared by 3 bases and J by 4 bases, with 11 bases between. The CDR3 sequence is 15 residues long. The V gene's germline CDR1 is KGHDR and CDR2 SFDVKD. The CDR3 DNA sequence: TGTGCCACCAGTGATCCCGGGAGAGATAATGAAAAACTGTTTTTT. Translated, it gives CATSDPGRDNEKLFF.

At least ten counts were recorded for this clonotype. J is TRBJ1-4 and V is TRBV5-1; D remains ambiguous. The CDR3 consists of 15 residues. V shed 0 bases and J shed 4 bases, with 10 bases lying between them. CDR1 and CDR2 from the germline V gene are SGHRS and YFSETQ. CDR3 amino acids: CASSLEATVNEKLFF. In nucleotides, the CDR3 is TGCGCCAGCAGCTTGGAGGCGACGGTTAATGAAAAACTGTTTTTT.

This clonotype has at least ten counts. The genes are TRBV15 and TRBJ2-5, with TRBD2 matching over 7 bases. Germline V gene data show CDR1 as LNHNV and CDR2 as YYDKDF (reference sequence). This CDR3 contains 14 residues. This CDR3 is CATGGTGDQETQYF. The CDR3 DNA reads as TGTGCTACCGGGGGGACGGGGGACCAAGAGACCCAGTACTTC. Full variable domain (rest looked up from reference TRBV15 and TRBJ2-5): DAMVIQNPRYQVTQFGKPVTLSCSQTLNHNVMYWYQQKSSQAPKLLFHYYDKDFNNEADTPDNFQSRRPNTSFCFLDIRSPGLGDTAMYLCATGGTGDQETQYFGPGTRLLVL.

This clonotype has a count of ten or more. V is TRBV20-1 and J is TRBJ2-1; no reliable D call. The CDR3 totals 14 residues. Deletions cut 5 bases from V and 7 bases from J, with 18 bases between. Per germline, CDR1 DFQATT and CDR2 SNEGSKA (reference sequence). CDR3 loop: CSAPPASDPNEQFF. The CDR3 nucleotides read TGCAGTGCTCCACCGGCTTCCGACCCGAATGAGCAGTTCTTC.